This entry concerns a single T cell receptor beta chain. It lacks a known antigen. This record belongs to a study of cytomegalovirus exposure and HLA in healthy donors (dated by TCRdb to the late 2010s). Some background on the complete study: An earlier analysis of fewer than 750 of the donors reported about 260 Gb of sequence data and 117 million unique TCR beta sequences obtained from around 190 million T cells. Roughly 310 gigabases of sequencing data and tens of millions of unique TCR sequences were included in an early release covering around 650 HLA-typed donors. Of the 398 genotyped donors, approximately 80% fell in the genetic ancestry cluster associated with self-reported Caucasian donors. The aim of the study was to test whether cataloging public T cell receptors could identify signatures of past pathogen exposure. The T cell repertoires of under 700 subjects were profiled by immunosequencing and related to cytomegalovirus serostatus. Besides the first cohort of about 730 subjects, a separate validation cohort made up of 120 different subjects was used. High-throughput TCR immunosequencing, statistical association of individual TCRs with disease status, and machine learning were combined to predict cytomegalovirus infection status. To study patterns of TCR occurrence, a later analysis re-analyzed previously published TCR beta repertoires from several hundred donors and added high-resolution HLA genotyping. The later analysis used no new phenotypic data to find candidate immune exposures, relying instead on TCR beta sequences and their occurrence across donors. To decide whether each TCR beta V gene segment behaved as functional or pseudogenic, an earlier analysis of some 540 of the donors relied on high-throughput TCR beta sequencing. Donor age, sex, ethnicity and CMV serostatus were compiled alongside the repertoire data. A later genetic analysis took genome-wide SNP genotypes for about 65% of the roughly 670 donors and used that subset as a discovery cohort. All discovery cohort repertoires had been generated using a single sequencing platform. Both class I and class II loci were covered by HLA typing, at four-digit resolution. The number of typed donors differed by locus: about 629-630 for A, B, C, DRB1 and DQB1; 500 to 550 for DQA1; approximately 610 for DPA1; and 400 to 480 for DPB1. Four to six DR-DQ haplotypes were handled as single units for association and clustering because linkage in the cohort was strong. On average, around 200,000 unique TCR beta nucleotide sequences were sequenced per donor among 350 to 400 genotyped donors of the cohort, with roughly 18% of those sequences being non-productive. General findings and caveats noted by the study authors: A group of highly shared sequence variants was considered likely to be a technical artifact of the sequencing pipeline. In the study, roughly 160 TCR beta chains were listed as associated with cytomegalovirus. A later analysis found that TCR association rates varied across HLA loci, with DRB1 alleles showing the most associated TCRs and HLA-C alleles the fewest. Most TCR sequences were seen in very few donors, while some public TCRs were found in many individuals. Immune exposure information for the cohort was limited to CMV serostatus. At a false discovery rate of 0.05, a later analysis linked 15,000 to 20,000 TCR beta sequences to specific HLA alleles. According to a later analysis, most CMV-associated TCR beta chains appeared to be HLA-restricted, and the HLA associations seemed to be driven largely by CMV exposure. The earlier analysis of approximately 590 of the donors excluded roughly 17 rarely observed V segments, including chromosome 9 orphons, because counts were too low. Only TCR beta chains were sequenced in this cohort, and the absence of alpha or paired-chain data limited detectable features. A further reported finding was that TCR beta sequences accurately predicted the HLA-A and HLA-B alleles for most subjects in the first cohort. According to a later genetic analysis, donors in an Asian-associated ancestry cluster had fewer N-insertions in productive TCRs than the roughly 660-donor mean. Roughly uniform sequencing depth across donors was assumed in presence/absence analyses, although this assumption may not hold. In a later analysis, several top co-occurrence clusters were reported to appear linked to parvovirus B19, influenza, CMV and Epstein-Barr virus. The authors suggested that the approach could potentially be extended to other disease states and immunological phenotypes. The 87-base-pair reads could not distinguish some IMGT-functional V segments, including TRBV6-2 and TRBV6-3, so those segments were excluded. HLA typing was unavailable for some donors at each locus, so association tests used only the typed subset. In both the original and validation cohorts, the classifier was reported to diagnose cytomegalovirus status with high specificity and sensitivity. When HLA alleles, especially DR and DQ, strongly co-occurred, attributing TCR associations to individual alleles was difficult. Linkage disequilibrium might explain the correlated functional status among segregating V segments, but an unknown experimental factor could not be excluded. A later analysis found that HLA-associated TCR beta chains were more clonally expanded and had lower generation probabilities than equally common non-associated chains. An earlier analysis of approximately 600 of the donors showed that most TCR beta V segments appeared in productive rearrangements either about 87% or about 30% of the time, which broadly matched IMGT annotations. In a later genetic analysis, a missense DCLRE1C variant was associated with V-gene and J-gene trimming of TCR beta chains, and the association was replicated in an independent cohort. In vitro tests confirmed that three of the cytomegalovirus-associated TCR beta chains recognize cytomegalovirus antigens.

The library was built by means of the immunoSEQ multiplex PCR assay. The multiplex PCR relied on a mix of 60 forward primers for TCR Vbeta segments and 13 reverse primers for TCR Jbeta segments. The CDR3 region of rearranged TCR beta genes was amplified from genomic DNA by a multiplex PCR assay. On the Illumina HiSeq System, the amplified TCR beta libraries were sequenced as 87-base-pair reads. The original methods were these. A later analysis tallied roughly 78 million unique TCR beta chains across the 700 or so repertoires, and 10 million to 11 million of those chains were shared by two or more donors. Raw reads were error-corrected and collapsed into unique sequences with a nearest-neighbor algorithm that merged closely related sequences to remove PCR and sequencing errors. CDR3 sequences were aligned to IMGT reference sequences to assign V, D and J gene segments. Each retained sequence needed at least a six-nucleotide match to both a V gene segment and a J gene segment. Rearrangements were called productive when the CDR3 lacked stop codons and stayed in frame with V and J; all others were non-productive. CDR3 was defined according to IMGT convention as the region running from the second conserved V-encoded cysteine to the conserved J-encoded phenylalanine. In an earlier analysis of just under 600 of the donors, sequences lacking an unambiguous match to a single V gene segment were excluded. An earlier analysis of 587 of the donors called V segments functional above 56.7% productive rearrangements and segregating when the between-donor standard deviation exceeded 5%. A statistical classification framework was built to diagnose cytomegalovirus status from the catalog of TCR beta chain sequences. In a later analysis, TCR nucleotide sequences were compared against IMGT/GENE-DB human TR gene sequences so that V and J genes could be assigned. Using the TCRdist pipeline, a later analysis assigned CDR3 sequences along with most-parsimonious VDJ recombination scenarios. In a later analysis, every TCR beta chain was defined by the combination of its CDR3 amino acid sequence and its V-gene family, and reads without a unique V-gene family were dropped. A later analysis removed roughly 590 highly shared, low-generation-probability nucleotide sequences to deal with suspected cross-contamination and a sequencing artifact. For each public chain, a later analysis derived a clonal expansion index from normalized ranks of inferred template counts within each repertoire. Generation probabilities in a later analysis came from a VDJ recombination model fitted to out-of-frame rearrangements, and those results were checked against IGoR. Hypergeometric tests were used in a later analysis to score TCR-TCR, TCR-HLA and TCR-CMV co-occurrence, with a repertoire-size bias correction applied to the TCR pairs. A later analysis estimated false discovery rates by permuting HLA or CMV assignments 20 times. A later analysis grouped co-occurring TCRs with DBSCAN, adding TCRdist sequence similarity when clustering within HLA-allele-positive subsets. Repertoires with fewer than 30,000 or more than 120,000 public chains were left out of co-occurrence clustering, as were several repertoires with anomalous nucleotide sharing. The clones in this table, taken by TCRdb from immuneACCESS, are in-frame only. Not every clone is retained; where verified, under half of the shortfall comes from an unresolved V gene, and the cause of the rest is unknown. The V and J calls and clone size are taken from that table; D and trimming were inferred from the DNA. The table held for this sample gives 55,000 to 65,000 clones. 3.6% of the sample lies in the top ten.

There are 17 amino acids in the CDR3, from cysteine to phenylalanine inclusive. Only CDR3 DNA remains: 51 bases, in frame from the first base. Trimming costs V 5 bases and J 0 bases, and their ends lie 14 bases apart. As encoded in the germline V gene, CDR1 is SGHTA while CDR2 is FQGTGA. The cohort comprised several hundred healthy bone marrow donors. All cohort members were sampled while nominally healthy, although unrecorded immune exposures were likely present. The donor tested CMV seronegative, placing the donor among the roughly 350 seronegative members of the cohort. Each donor provided a peripheral blood sample, and peripheral blood mononuclear cells were used for TCR beta sequencing. Genomic DNA was extracted from the blood cell samples with the Qiagen DNeasy Blood Extraction Kit.

The chain is encoded by TRBV7-3 joined to TRBJ2-6, and TRBD2 may be the D gene, going by 5 matching bases. The sequenced material came from PBMCs. The source of this sequence is a woman younger than 35 in good health and CMV-seronegative. The DNA is TGTGCCAGCAGCCTATTTCTCGGAGGCTCTGGGGCCAACGTCCTGACTTTC. Its product reads: CASSLFLGGSGANVLTF.